Given below is one T cell receptor (beta chain) in context. V was clipped by 3 bases and J by 1 base, with 4 bases between them. The CDR3 has 13 amino acids. This specimen belongs to a study of blood T cell repertoires in COVID-19. Study in general: Both acute and convalescent COVID-19 samples were obtained from the United States, Italy and Spain. Sources were T cells, B-cell-depleted T cells, or PBMCs; the material itself was cDNA or gDNA.

Original handling: Reference gene primer amplification in the assay estimated nucleated cell counts. Assay: immunoSEQ multiplex PCR; the TCRdb copy retains only in-frame clones and omits some. V and J calls and clone size come straight from that table; D and trimming were deduced from the DNA. Here the sample spans 75,000 to 95,000 clones, roughly 78% being singletons. This rearrangement joins TRBV12-3 or TRBV12-4 to TRBJ1-5; unclear D gene. Sequences were obtained from peripheral blood. This clonotype was sampled from a woman of 80 years or more with active or convalescent COVID-19. Here the CDR3 reads CASSFKSNQPQHF. CDR3 coding DNA: TGTGCCAGCAGTTTTAAAAGCAATCAGCCCCAGCATTTT.